The rows below give T cell receptor beta chains drawn from one sample of a study of blood T cell repertoires in COVID-19. Repertoires were generated with immunoSEQ multiplex PCR, while TCRdb's copy carries only in-frame clones and drops some. The data show some 290,000 clones, with around nine tenths seen just once and roughly 3.9% held by the top ten. Sequenced material: PBMCs or T cells enriched from blood (not recorded which). These receptors were collected from a woman aged 30 to 39 who had been exposed to COVID-19. Both conserved end residues are part of each CDR3. The D gene is left open where the match is weak. Size is stated for part of the rows, as once, few or many counts, or as a class when the clone is expanded.

TRBJ2-1	TRBV29-1	-	15	-	CSVEEDGQGYNEQFF	TGCAGCGTTGAAGAGGACGGGCAGGGCTACAATGAGCAGTTCTTC
TRBJ2-7	TRBV18	-	15	TRBD1	CASSPPGDREGEQYF	TGTGCCAGCTCACCACCAGGGGACAGGGAAGGGGAGCAGTACTTC
TRBJ2-7	TRBV9	-	15	-	CASSVSYAGFYEQYF	TGTGCCAGCAGCGTATCATACGCAGGGTTCTACGAGCAGTACTTC
TRBJ1-1	TRBV5-4	-	14	TRBD1	CASSLRGPNTEAFF	TGTGCCAGCAGCTTGAGGGGGCCCAACACTGAAGCTTTCTTT
TRBJ2-3	TRBV20-1	-	12	-	CSASGAADTQYF	TGCAGTGCTAGTGGAGCTGCAGATACGCAGTATTTT
TRBJ2-7	TRBV10-2	once	14	-	CAGSRGWGSYEQYF	TGCGCCGGGAGCCGGGGGTGGGGTTCCTACGAGCAGTACTTC
TRBJ2-1	TRBV30	-	13	TRBD2	CAGRLAGYNEQFF	TGTGCCGGGAGACTAGCGGGGTACAATGAGCAGTTCTTC
TRBJ1-1	TRBV19	-	13	-	CASYRNLNTEAFF	TGTGCCAGCTACAGGAACTTGAACACTGAAGCTTTCTTT
TRBJ2-6	TRBV12-3/TRBV12-4	-	13	-	CASLSSGANVLTF	TGTGCCAGTCTAAGCTCTGGGGCCAACGTCCTGACTTTC
TRBJ2-7	TRBV19	-	14	TRBD1	CASSSGQGAYEQYF	TGTGCCAGTAGTTCCGGACAGGGGGCTTACGAGCAGTACTTC
TRBJ2-2	TRBV6-5	-	15	-	CASTVMSQLTGELFF	TGTGCCAGCACGGTGATGAGTCAACTTACCGGGGAGCTGTTTTTT
TRBJ1-3	TRBV2	-	15	-	CASSEAAGSGNTIYF	TGTGCCAGCAGTGAAGCGGCAGGTTCTGGAAACACCATATATTTT
TRBJ2-3	TRBV7-9	-	15	-	CASNLAELSTDTQYF	TGTGCCAGCAATCTCGCGGAGCTTAGCACAGATACGCAGTATTTT
TRBJ2-5	TRBV25-1	-	16	TRBD1	CASSAYRDRGQETQYF	TGTGCCAGCAGCGCTTACCGGGACAGGGGACAAGAGACCCAGTACTTC
TRBJ2-7	TRBV7-2	-	15	TRBD2	CASSLAGGIDYEQYF	TGTGCCAGCAGCTTAGCCGGGGGGATTGACTACGAGCAGTACTTC
TRBJ1-5	TRBV27	once	14	-	CASSPDRPNQPQHF	TGTGCCAGCAGTCCCGACAGGCCCAATCAGCCCCAGCATTTT
TRBJ1-3	TRBV6-1	-	17	TRBD1	CASSALGQVGSGNTIYF	TGTGCCAGCAGTGCCCTGGGACAGGTCGGCTCTGGAAACACCATATATTTT
TRBJ2-5	TRBV6-5	-	15	TRBD1	CASSSGTGVFGTQYF	TGTGCCAGCAGTTCCGGGACAGGGGTGTTCGGGACCCAGTACTTC
TRBJ1-6	TRBV19	-	16	-	CASTPPHALGNSPLHF	TGTGCCAGTACCCCCCCCCACGCGCTCGGTAATTCACCCCTCCACTTT
TRBJ1-4	TRBV6-2/TRBV6-3	-	14	-	CASSKQLNNEKLFF	TGTGCCAGCAGTAAACAGCTTAATAATGAAAAACTGTTTTTT
TRBJ1-1	TRBV12-3/TRBV12-4	few	13	-	CASSLMEGTEAFF	TGTGCCAGCAGTTTAATGGAGGGCACTGAAGCTTTCTTT
TRBJ1-1	TRBV18	-	15	-	CASSPESPRGTEAFF	TGTGCCAGCTCACCAGAGAGCCCTAGGGGCACTGAAGCTTTCTTT
TRBJ1-2	TRBV3-1/TRBV3-2	-	15	-	CASSQEGAGTYGYTF	TGTGCCAGCAGCCAAGAGGGAGCCGGGACTTATGGCTACACCTTC
TRBJ1-1	TRBV7-9	-	14	-	CASSSELQGSEAFF	TGTGCCAGCAGCTCAGAACTCCAGGGTTCCGAAGCTTTCTTT
TRBJ1-1	TRBV3-1/TRBV3-2	-	20	-	CASRPLKGGQGILPYTEAFF	TGTGCCAGCAGACCCCTTAAGGGTGGGCAGGGGATACTCCCGTACACTGAAGCTTTCTTT
TRBJ1-1	TRBV5-1	-	11	-	CASSFGGEAFF	TGCGCCAGCAGCTTTGGAGGGGAAGCTTTCTTT
TRBJ2-6	TRBV29-1	-	15	-	CSVQIRTAGANVLTF	TGCAGCGTCCAAATCAGGACAGCTGGGGCCAACGTCCTGACTTTC
TRBJ2-5	TRBV2	-	15	TRBD2	CASSDRVAGGETQYF	TGTGCCAGCAGTGATCGGGTAGCGGGGGGGGAGACCCAGTACTTC
TRBJ1-1	TRBV19	-	16	TRBD1	CASTLRQGVVGTEAFF	TGTGCCAGTACCCTTAGGCAGGGGGTCGTTGGCACTGAAGCTTTCTTT
TRBJ1-5	TRBV18	-	13	-	CASSPTALGPQHF	TGTGCCAGCTCACCGACAGCCCTGGGGCCCCAGCATTTT
TRBJ2-7	TRBV6-5	few	15	TRBD1	CASRHLGTGDREQYF	TGTGCCAGCAGGCATCTCGGGACAGGGGACCGCGAGCAGTACTTC
TRBJ2-1	TRBV5-6	-	18	-	CASSLGELRGSFYNEQFF	TGTGCCAGCAGCTTGGGAGAGCTGAGAGGGAGCTTCTACAATGAGCAGTTCTTC
TRBJ1-2	TRBV7-9	-	14	TRBD1	CASSTLQGEYDYTF	TGTGCCAGCAGCACCCTCCAGGGGGAATACGACTACACCTTC
TRBJ1-2	TRBV27	-	14	-	CASSSFGQNYGYTF	TGTGCCAGCAGTTCCTTCGGACAGAACTATGGCTACACCTTC
TRBJ2-5	TRBV5-1	-	14	TRBD2	CASALAGVQETQYF	TGCGCCAGCGCACTAGCGGGGGTTCAAGAGACCCAGTACTTC
TRBJ2-1	TRBV11-2	-	15	-	CASSLTGNPYNEQFF	TGTGCCAGCAGCTTAACAGGGAATCCCTACAATGAGCAGTTCTTC
TRBJ2-7	TRBV4-1	-	14	TRBD1	CASSQGTGAHEQYF	TGCGCCAGCAGCCAGGGGACAGGGGCCCACGAGCAGTACTTC
TRBJ1-5	TRBV30	-	14	-	CAWSGLEGNQPQHF	TGTGCCTGGAGTGGCTTAGAGGGCAATCAGCCCCAGCATTTT
TRBJ1-1	TRBV7-3	-	16	-	CASSLQPGQMNTEAFF	TGTGCCAGCAGCTTACAGCCAGGTCAGATGAACACTGAAGCTTTCTTT
TRBJ2-7	TRBV7-9	-	15	-	CASSSPGGVGREQYF	TGTGCCAGCAGCTCCCCAGGAGGGGTCGGGCGCGAGCAGTACTTC
TRBJ1-2	TRBV6-5	-	12	-	CASSPQVTRHTF	TGTGCCAGCAGCCCGCAAGTCACGAGGCACACCTTC
TRBJ1-3	TRBV4-2	once	14	TRBD1	CASSQQGAQDTIYF	TGTGCCAGCAGCCAACAGGGGGCGCAGGACACCATATATTTT
TRBJ2-1	TRBV5-1	once	15	-	CASSLSSGFYNEQFF	TGCGCCAGCAGCTTGTCTTCCGGTTTCTACAATGAGCAGTTCTTC
TRBJ1-2	TRBV2	-	15	-	CASSDLSGPGEGYTF	TGTGCCAGCAGTGATTTGTCAGGTCCTGGGGAGGGCTACACCTTC
TRBJ1-2	TRBV29-1	-	11	-	CSVGREGGYTF	TGCAGCGTTGGCAGGGAAGGTGGCTACACCTTC
TRBJ1-2	TRBV16	-	14	-	CASSLQQAGYGYTF	TGTGCCAGCAGCCTACAGCAAGCTGGCTATGGCTACACCTTC
TRBJ2-5	TRBV9	-	14	TRBD1	CASSAGQDKETQYF	TGTGCCAGCAGCGCCGGACAGGATAAAGAGACCCAGTACTTC
TRBJ2-1	TRBV18	-	16	TRBD2	CASSPPASGVHNEQFF	TGTGCCAGCTCACCCCCTGCTAGCGGGGTCCACAATGAGCAGTTCTTC
TRBJ1-3	TRBV9	-	14	-	CASSPRTSTDTIYF	TGTGCCAGCAGCCCGCGGACTAGCACTGACACCATATATTTT
TRBJ1-2	TRBV27	once	15	TRBD1	CASSWNPGQGDGYTF	TGTGCCAGCAGTTGGAATCCGGGACAGGGGGATGGCTACACCTTC
TRBJ2-4	TRBV24-1	-	15	-	CATSDTRGPGNIQYF	TGTGCCACCAGTGATACCCGCGGGCCGGGCAACATTCAGTACTTC
TRBJ1-4	TRBV18	once	15	TRBD1	CASSPGQGGNEKLFF	TGTGCCAGCTCACCCGGACAGGGGGGGAATGAAAAACTGTTTTTT
TRBJ2-3	TRBV5-8	-	17	TRBD2	CASSLAIAGGRTDTQYF	TGTGCCAGCAGCTTGGCAATAGCGGGGGGTCGCACAGATACGCAGTATTTT
TRBJ2-1	TRBV5-6	-	15	-	CASSYVGSSYNEQFF	TGTGCCAGCAGCTATGTTGGGAGCTCCTACAATGAGCAGTTCTTC
TRBJ2-2	TRBV18	-	16	TRBD1	CASSPPGQGNTGELFF	TGTGCCAGCTCACCACCGGGACAGGGAAACACCGGGGAGCTGTTTTTT
TRBJ1-1	TRBV16	-	14	-	CASSQSKTPTEAFF	TGTGCCAGCAGCCAATCCAAGACTCCCACTGAAGCTTTCTTT
TRBJ2-7	TRBV19	few	14	TRBD1	CASSIQGASYEQYF	TGTGCCAGTAGTATACAGGGGGCCTCCTACGAGCAGTACTTC